The 17 T cell receptor beta chains given below trace back to one sample, sequenced in a study of T cell responses to AZD1222 COVID-19 vaccine (dated by TCRdb to 2020 to 2022). The time point label corresponds to: baseline before first vaccination. The protocol used for the library was the immunoSEQ multiplex PCR assay. Held by TCRdb, this immuneACCESS table contains in-frame sequences only and omits some clones. Under half of the omission traces to an unresolved V gene where checked; the cause of the rest is unknown. The sample yields 150,000 or so clones; about 90% were counted once. Together, the top ten hold roughly 4.6% of the sample. This material consisted of peripheral blood, taken on day 0 of AZD1222 vaccination. The receptors originated from an adult in good health.

This rearrangement joins TRBV5-5 to TRBJ1-2; tentative D call: TRBD1 (5 bases). Trimming removed 0 bases at V and 1 base at J, with 13 bases between. CDR1 is SGHKS and CDR2 is YYEKEE in the germline V gene (reference sequence). CDR3 size: 16 residues. The CDR3 loop is CASSLGTGNFNYGYTF. CDR3 nucleotide sequence: TGTGCCAGCAGCTTGGGAACAGGCAATTTTAACTATGGCTACACCTTC.

This chain joins TRBV7-3 and TRBJ2-3; 13 nucleotides line up with TRBD2. CDR1 and CDR2 (germline): SGHTA, FQGTGA. After removal of 5 bases from V and 6 bases from J, the junction contained 5 bases not matched to a gene. CDR3 length: 15 residues. The CDR3 DNA reads as TGTGCCAGCAGCCCGGGACTAGCGGGATTTGATACGCAGTATTTT. Translating gives CASSPGLAGFDTQYF.

The chain joins TRBV7-2 to TRBJ2-3; D is ambiguous. The CDR3 consists of 13 residues. The germline gives CDR1 SGHTA, CDR2 FQGNSA. V dropped 4 bases and J dropped 4 bases, with 9 bases sitting between them. In DNA, the CDR3 is TGTGCCAGCAGCTACCAATTTTCAGATACGCAGTATTTT. The encoded protein is CASSYQFSDTQYF.

The chain couples TRBV3-1 (or the pseudogene TRBV3-2) to TRBJ1-1; TRBD1 might be the D (5 bases). V dropped 1 base and J dropped 9 bases, with 12 bases sitting between them. The CDR3 sequence is 13 residues long. Germline V lookup: CDR1 LGHDT, CDR2 YNNKEL (reference sequence). The CDR3 here is CASSQVAGMKAFF. DNA for the CDR3: TGTGCCAGCAGCCAAGTTGCAGGGATGAAAGCTTTCTTT.

The chain is built from TRBV6-5 and TRBJ1-4, with no clear D. The germline CDR1 and CDR2 sequences are MNHEY and SVGAGI. Trimming took off 8 bases at V and 5 bases at J, with 12 bases between the two ends. This CDR3 has 13 amino acids. The CDR3 DNA sequence: TGTGCCAGCTCTTCCACCTTGAATGAAAAACTGTTTTTT. It specifies CASSSTLNEKLFF.

The CDR3 bases are TGTGCCAGAGGGGGCGGTCAGACCCAGTACTTC. Amino acid sequence: CARGGGQTQYF. V usage is TRBV2 and J usage is TRBJ2-5, with TRBD1 matching 7 bases. The CDR3 has 11 residues. J gave up 6 bases and V 9 bases, and 4 bases lay outside the gene matches. Germline V gives CDR1 SNHLY, CDR2 FYNNEI.

This chain joins TRBV5-6 and TRBJ2-1; maybe TRBD1 (6 bases). V gave up 2 bases and J gave up 2 bases, with 8 bases separating them. The CDR3 totals 14 residues. CDR1 and CDR2 (germline): SGHDT, YYEEEE. The CDR3 bases are TGTGCCAGCAGCTTCGGGACACCCTACAATGAGCAGTTCTTC. It codes for CASSFGTPYNEQFF.

J is TRBJ2-7 and V is TRBV5-1; TRBD2 matches 10 bases. CDR1 is SGHRS and CDR2 is YFSETQ in the germline V gene. After removal of 4 bases from V and 4 bases from J, the junction contained 5 bases not matched to a gene. This CDR3 has 14 residues. The CDR3 nucleotides are TGCGCCAGCAGCCAACTAGCGGGAAGTTACGAGCAGTACTTC. Translation gives CASSQLAGSYEQYF.

This chain joins TRBV9 and TRBJ2-3, with a possible D match to TRBD1 (6 bases). Trimming shortened V by 0 bases and J by 7 bases, and 12 bases separated the two germline ends. The CDR3 sequence is 14 residues long. The germline V gene has CDR1 SGDLS and CDR2 YYNGEE. CDR3 coding DNA: TGTGCCAGCAGCGTAGGGTGGGGGCCCAATACGCAGTATTTT. Amino acids: CASSVGWGPNTQYF.

In its sample, this clone was seen once. The chain carries TRBV18 and TRBJ1-1, with D uncertain. CDR1 and CDR2 from the germline V gene are KGHSH and LQKENI. The CDR3 loop spans 15 amino acids. V was shortened by 0 bases and J by 1 base, with 9 bases between the two germline ends. DNA of the CDR3: TGTGCCAGCTCACCACCGAACCTGGGGAACACTGAAGCTTTCTTT. This translates into CASSPPNLGNTEAFF.

The chain links TRBV4-1 to TRBJ2-7; TRBD2 matches at 11 bases. Germline loops: CDR1 MGHRA, CDR2 YSYEKL. The CDR3 spans 15 residues. The V segment lost 5 bases and the J segment 1 base; nucleotides outside the gene matches: 4. CDR3 in DNA: TGCGCCAGCAGCAAGACTAGCGGGGTTTCCTACGAGCAGTACTTC. This translates into CASSKTSGVSYEQYF.

J is TRBJ1-5 and V is TRBV7-9; perhaps TRBD1 as D (5 bases). V lost 5 bases and J 4 bases, leaving 15 bases between the germline ends. The CDR3 totals 15 residues. Germline lookup yields CDR1 SEHNR and CDR2 FQNEAQ (reference sequence). The CDR3 sequence: CASSPMGEGNQPQHF. In nucleotides, the CDR3 is TGTGCCAGCAGCCCGATGGGTGAGGGGAATCAGCCCCAGCATTTT.

V is TRBV6-4 and J is TRBJ2-4; D might be TRBD2 (6 bases). CDR3 length: 19 amino acids. V was cut by 7 bases and J by 7 bases, with 32 bases left in between. Looked up from germline, CDR1 is MRHNA and CDR2 is SNTAGT. The CDR3 spells CASTLLFAAGWSEGNIQYF. As DNA, the CDR3 is TGTGCCAGCACCCTCCTGTTCGCTGCAGGGTGGTCGGAGGGCAACATTCAGTACTTC.

The V and J genes are TRBV28 and TRBJ1-2, with D unresolved. Germline V gene sequence: CDR1 MDHEN, CDR2 SYDVKM. Trimming removed 6 bases from V and 4 bases from J, with 21 bases in between. The CDR3 covers 16 residues. CDR3 DNA: TGTGCCAGCAGGCTTATGAGGCAGTCTTACCTCTATGGCTACACCTTC. This translates into CASRLMRQSYLYGYTF.

This clone has a handful of counts. The chain carries TRBV28 and TRBJ1-6; D perhaps matches TRBD1 (5 bases). The CDR3 totals 13 residues. The V gene lost 10 bases and the J gene lost 7 bases, with 14 bases spanning the gap. Germline CDR1 MDHEN, CDR2 SYDVKM. The CDR3 nucleotides read TGTGCCACCACGACAAGGGGAAATTCACCCCTCCACTTT. Protein sequence: CATTTRGNSPLHF.

The chain recombines TRBV2 with TRBJ2-7, with 7 nucleotides matching TRBD2. CDR3 length equals 12 residues. The V and J ends lost 4 bases and 6 bases, in that order; junction bases with no gene match: 3. Germline V lookup: CDR1 SNHLY, CDR2 FYNNEI. CDR3 in amino acids: CASSAGGVEQYF. CDR3 nucleotides: TGTGCCAGCAGTGCGGGGGGAGTCGAGCAGTACTTC. The whole variable domain, remainder taken from reference TRBV2 and TRBJ2-7, is EPEVTQTPSHQVTQMGQEVILRCVPISNHLYFYWYRQILGQKVEFLVSFYNNEISEKSEIFDDQFSVERPDGSNFTLKIRSTKLEDSAMYFCASSAGGVEQYFGPGTRLTVT.

The chain uses TRBV18 and TRBJ2-7; 8 nucleotides match TRBD1. The CDR3 contains 14 residues. V gave up 0 bases and J gave up 6 bases; unmatched junction bases: 4. Germline CDR1 reads KGHSH; CDR2 reads LQKENI. CDR3 amino acids: CASSPPGQVTEQYF. The CDR3 nucleotides read TGTGCCAGCTCACCACCGGGACAGGTAACCGAGCAGTACTTC.